The entry that follows covers one T cell receptor (beta chain) sequence. A J-beta primer mix and a sample-barcoded 5' primer were used in a second PCR of roughly 7 to 12 cycles. Via MiXCR, TCRdb re-called the 5' RACE reads, giving one row per CDR3 protein. The top ten clones hold 6.7% of a sample with roughly 1.4 million distinct CDR3 sequences, 59% of them seen once. CDR1 is PRHDT and CDR2 is FYEKMQ in the germline V gene (reference sequence). Trimming stripped 3 bases from V and 6 bases from J, with 18 bases between. The CDR3 sequence is 15 residues long. The data originate from a study of blood T cells in healthy people across ages. The donors, all healthy, were Caucasians living in Russia, aged 6 to 90.

The chain recombines TRBV13 with TRBJ2-7; D could derive from TRBD1 or TRBD2 (6 bases each). This TCR came from a man between 18 and 35 years old in good health. The material sequenced was blood. CDR3: CASSFSRGVPSEQYF. Here the CDR3 DNA reads TGTGCCAGCAGCTTCTCTAGGGGGGTCCCTTCCGAGCAGTACTTC. Supplemented by reference TRBV13 and TRBJ2-7, the full variable domain reads AAGVIQSPRHLIKEKRETATLKCYPIPRHDTVYWYQQGPGQDPQFLISFYEKMQSDKGSIPDRFSAQQFSDYHSELNMSSLELGDSALYFCASSFSRGVPSEQYFGPGTRLTVT.